A single T cell receptor (beta chain) is shown here with its context. In the PCR, 60 Vbeta and 13 Jbeta primers were used. Produced via immunoSEQ multiplex PCR; TCRdb's table is partial and in-frame only. The sample has about 150,000 clones; 65% to 85% are singletons. This sample was included in a study of cytomegalovirus exposure and HLA in healthy donors. The length of the CDR3 is 13 residues. Germline V gives CDR1 SGHAT, CDR2 FQNNGV. The trim removed 3 bases at V and 7 bases at J, leaving 5 bases unmatched. The sequencing sample was made of PBMCs. This chain joins TRBV11-2 and TRBJ1-1; 7 nucleotides agree with TRBD1. This receptor was taken from a middle-aged woman in good health and CMV-seropositive. CDR3 in DNA: TGTGCCAGCAGCTTGGGACAGAGCTATGAAGCTTTCTTT. It translates to CASSLGQSYEAFF.